This T cell receptor beta chain is drawn from a study of PD-L1 blockade in urothelial cancer. Across the whole study: About nine tenths of the roughly 30 patients were men who had bladder-origin urothelial cancer. Counts from blood samples showed a median of around 150,000 T cells. At 6 weeks and at 3 weeks (second dose) after treatment start, blood was analyzed.

It was locally advanced or metastatic urothelial carcinoma that patients had. Repertoires were generated with immunoSEQ multiplex PCR, while TCRdb's copy carries only in-frame clones and drops some. The sample lists tens of thousands of clones; approximately 80% were seen once. The length of the CDR3 is 15 residues. Trimming cost V 4 bases and J 2 bases; bases outside gene matches: 6. Germline lookup yields CDR1 SEHNR and CDR2 FQNEAQ (reference sequence). The V gene is TRBV7-9, the J gene TRBJ2-7; 9 bases match TRBD1. The sample in question was PBMCs, obtained around atezolizumab (anti-PD-L1) treatment. This clonotype was obtained from a man between 65 and 79 years old with urothelial cancer. CDR3 region: CASSSIGQGTYEQYF. DNA of the CDR3: TGTGCCAGCAGCTCGATAGGACAGGGGACCTACGAGCAGTACTTC.